This T cell receptor (beta chain) comes out of a study of T cell responses to AZD1222 COVID-19 vaccine. The study, taken as a whole, reports: Repertoires were obtained only post-peak T cell response.

Data came from immunoSEQ multiplex PCR; TCRdb stores just in-frame clones and leaves some out. The data hold roughly 150,000 clones, with more than 85% observed a single time. This clone was seen just once. What it recognizes is unknown. The germline V gene has CDR1 SGHDN and CDR2 FVKESK. V gave up 1 base and J gave up 1 base, with 18 bases separating them. The CDR3 is 18 residues long. This receptor was identified in an adult in good health. J is TRBJ2-3 and V is TRBV14, with D possibly TRBD1 on 7 matching bases. The sequencing used peripheral blood, collected on day 0 of AZD1222 vaccination. The CDR3 sequence: CASSQATVRGVRTDTQYF. The CDR3 coding sequence is TGTGCCAGCAGCCAAGCGACCGTCAGGGGGGTGCGCACAGATACGCAGTATTTT. The whole variable domain, filled in from reference TRBV14 and TRBJ2-3, reads EAGVTQFPSHSVIEKGQTVTLRCDPISGHDNLYWYRRVMGKEIKFLLHFVKESKQDESGMPNNRFLAERTGGTYSTLKVQPAELEDSGVYFCASSQATVRGVRTDTQYFGPGTRLTVL.